This T cell receptor beta chain was retrieved from a study of shared clonotypes between healthy human individuals. Libraries were prepared by immunoSEQ multiplex PCR; TCRdb keeps only in-frame clonotypes and omits some of them. The table includes 2 million to 2.5 million clones, approximately 95% detected once. The study's findings and limits: Across subsets, estimated richness was generally greater for naive than for memory populations.

On this clone: Antigen unknown.

The sample consisted of naive CD4+ T cells sorted from blood. Subset meaning: CD45RA+ positively selected. This TCR came from a man in his late teens or twenties in good health.

The CDR3 region has the DNA TGTGCCATCAGTTTTGTGGGGGGCAACACCGGGGAGCTGTTTTTT. Residues: CAISFVGGNTGELFF. The V and J genes are TRBV10-3 and TRBJ2-2; D might be TRBD1 or TRBD2, each matching 6 bases. Germline V CDR1 and CDR2: ENHRY, SYGVKD. This CDR3 is built from 15 residues. V shed 5 bases and J shed 2 bases, with 12 bases lying between them.